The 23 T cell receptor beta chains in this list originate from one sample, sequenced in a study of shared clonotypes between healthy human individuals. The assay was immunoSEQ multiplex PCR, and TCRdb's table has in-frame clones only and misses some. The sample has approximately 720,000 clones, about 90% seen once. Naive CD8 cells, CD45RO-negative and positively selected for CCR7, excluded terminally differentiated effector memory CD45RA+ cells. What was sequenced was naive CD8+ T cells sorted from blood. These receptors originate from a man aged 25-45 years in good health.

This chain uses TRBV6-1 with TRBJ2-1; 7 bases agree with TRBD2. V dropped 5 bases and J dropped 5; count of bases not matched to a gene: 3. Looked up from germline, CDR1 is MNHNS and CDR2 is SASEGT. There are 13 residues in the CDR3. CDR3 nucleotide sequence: TGTGCCAGCAGTATAGCGGGTAACAATGAGCAGTTCTTC. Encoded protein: CASSIAGNNEQFF.

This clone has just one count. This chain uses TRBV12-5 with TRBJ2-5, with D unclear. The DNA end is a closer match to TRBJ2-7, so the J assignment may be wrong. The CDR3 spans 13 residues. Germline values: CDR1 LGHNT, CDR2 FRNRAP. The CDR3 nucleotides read TGTGCTAGTGGGGTGGGGATATCCCACGAGCAGTACTTC. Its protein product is CASGVGISHEQYF.

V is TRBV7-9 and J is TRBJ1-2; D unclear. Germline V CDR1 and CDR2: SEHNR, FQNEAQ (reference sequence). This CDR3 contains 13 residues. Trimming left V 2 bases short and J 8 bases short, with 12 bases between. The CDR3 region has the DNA TGTGCCAGCAGCTTATGGCCAGATAGCGGCTACACCTTC. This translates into CASSLWPDSGYTF.

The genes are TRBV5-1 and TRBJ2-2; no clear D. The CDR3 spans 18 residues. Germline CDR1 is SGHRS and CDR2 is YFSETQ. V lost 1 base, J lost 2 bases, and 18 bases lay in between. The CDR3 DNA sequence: TGCGCCAGCAGCTTGTATCCACGAGGCGCAGATAACACCGGGGAGCTGTTTTTT. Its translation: CASSLYPRGADNTGELFF.

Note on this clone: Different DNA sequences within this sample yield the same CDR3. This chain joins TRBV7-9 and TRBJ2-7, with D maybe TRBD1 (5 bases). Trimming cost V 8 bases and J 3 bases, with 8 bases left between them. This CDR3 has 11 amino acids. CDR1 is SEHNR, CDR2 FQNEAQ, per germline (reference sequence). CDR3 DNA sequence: TGTGCCAGCGGGCAGGGCTACGAGCAGTACTTC. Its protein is CASGQGYEQYF.

In DNA form, the CDR3 reads TGTGCCAGCACAGAGATGGGCAGAACTCTAGCCAAAAACATTCAGTACTTC. This sequence encodes CASTEMGRTLAKNIQYF. The chain couples TRBV5-4 to TRBJ2-4; D gene unclear. CDR1 and CDR2 from the germline V gene are SGHNT and YYREEE (reference sequence). This CDR3 is built from 17 residues. V lost 6 bases and J 0 bases, leaving 19 bases between the germline ends.

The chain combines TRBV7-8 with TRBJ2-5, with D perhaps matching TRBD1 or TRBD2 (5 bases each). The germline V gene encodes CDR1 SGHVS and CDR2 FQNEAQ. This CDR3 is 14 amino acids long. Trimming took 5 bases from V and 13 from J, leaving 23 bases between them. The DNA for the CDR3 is TGTGCCAGCAGCCCGGCCGGGACCCTGGAGTTTCCGTACTTC. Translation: CASSPAGTLEFPYF.

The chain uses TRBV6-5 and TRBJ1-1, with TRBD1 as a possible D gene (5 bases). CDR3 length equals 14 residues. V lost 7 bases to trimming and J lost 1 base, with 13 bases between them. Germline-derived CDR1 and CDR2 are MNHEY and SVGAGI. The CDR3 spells CASTHGGENTEAFF. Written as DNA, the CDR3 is TGTGCCAGCACCCACGGGGGGGAGAACACTGAAGCTTTCTTT.

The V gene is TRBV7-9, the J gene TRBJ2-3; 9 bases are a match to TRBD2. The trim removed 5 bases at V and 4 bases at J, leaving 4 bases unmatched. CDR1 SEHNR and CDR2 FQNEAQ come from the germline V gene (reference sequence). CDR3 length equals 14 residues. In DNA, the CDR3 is TGTGCCAGCAGCGTTAGCGGGAGCGCAGATACGCAGTATTTT. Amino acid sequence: CASSVSGSADTQYF.

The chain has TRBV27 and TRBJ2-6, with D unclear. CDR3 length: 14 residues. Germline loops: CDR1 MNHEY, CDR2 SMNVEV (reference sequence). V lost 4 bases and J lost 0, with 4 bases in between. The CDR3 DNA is TGTGCCAGCAGTTCGATCTCTGGGGCCAACGTCCTGACTTTC. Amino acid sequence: CASSSISGANVLTF.

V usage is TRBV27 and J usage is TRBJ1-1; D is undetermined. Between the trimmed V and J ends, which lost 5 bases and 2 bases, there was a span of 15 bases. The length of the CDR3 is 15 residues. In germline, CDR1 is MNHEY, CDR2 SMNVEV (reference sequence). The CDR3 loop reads CASSALGYGNTEAFF. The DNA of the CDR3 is TGTGCCAGCAGTGCATTGGGTTACGGAAACACTGAAGCTTTCTTT.

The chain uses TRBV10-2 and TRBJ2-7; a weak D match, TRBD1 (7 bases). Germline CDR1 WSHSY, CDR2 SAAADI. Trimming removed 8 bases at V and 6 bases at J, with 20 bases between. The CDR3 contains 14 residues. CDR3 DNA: TGCGCCAGCGGGACTCGACAGGGTTGGGGCGAGCAGTACTTC. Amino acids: CASGTRQGWGEQYF.

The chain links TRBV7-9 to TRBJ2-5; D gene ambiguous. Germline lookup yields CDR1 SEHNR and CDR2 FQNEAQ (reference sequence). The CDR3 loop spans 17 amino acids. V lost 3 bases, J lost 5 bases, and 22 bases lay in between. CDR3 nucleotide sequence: TGTGCCAGCAGCTTGAATCGTATAGGCCCTCCCGGGGAGACCCAGTACTTC. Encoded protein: CASSLNRIGPPGETQYF.

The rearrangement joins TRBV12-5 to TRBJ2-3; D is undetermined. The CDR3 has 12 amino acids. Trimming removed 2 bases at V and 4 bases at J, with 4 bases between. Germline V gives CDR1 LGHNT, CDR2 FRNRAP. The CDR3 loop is CASGLSADTQYF. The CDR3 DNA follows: TGTGCTAGTGGTTTGTCCGCAGATACGCAGTATTTT.

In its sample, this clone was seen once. The CDR3 DNA is TGTGCCAGCAAACCAGGGACAGGGTCTTACAATGAGCAGTTCTTC. Residues: CASKPGTGSYNEQFF. The chain is built from TRBV5-4 and TRBJ2-1; the match to TRBD1 covers 9 bases. V was pared by 6 bases and J by 4 bases, with 8 bases of the junction left unmatched. Germline V gene data show CDR1 as SGHNT and CDR2 as YYREEE (reference sequence). The CDR3 contains 15 residues. The full variable domain, rest sourced from reference TRBV5-4 and TRBJ2-1, is ETGVTQSPTHLIKTRGQQVTLRCSSQSGHNTVSWYQQALGQGPQFIFQYYREEENGRGNFPPRFSGLQFPNYSSELNVNALELDDSALYLCASKPGTGSYNEQFFGPGTRLTVL.

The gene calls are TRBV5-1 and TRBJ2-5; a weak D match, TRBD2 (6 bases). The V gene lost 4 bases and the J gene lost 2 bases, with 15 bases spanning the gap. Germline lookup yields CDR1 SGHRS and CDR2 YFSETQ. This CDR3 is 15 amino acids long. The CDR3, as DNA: TGCGCCAGCAGCAGTAGTAGCGGAATTCAAGAGACCCAGTACTTC. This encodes CASSSSSGIQETQYF.

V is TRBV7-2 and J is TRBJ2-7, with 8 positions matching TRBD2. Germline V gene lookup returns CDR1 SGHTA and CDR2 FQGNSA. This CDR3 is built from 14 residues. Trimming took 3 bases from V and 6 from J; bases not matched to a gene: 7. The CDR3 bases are TGTGCCAGCAGCTTTGGCGGGGGGTGGGTCGAGCAGTACTTC. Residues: CASSFGGGWVEQYF.

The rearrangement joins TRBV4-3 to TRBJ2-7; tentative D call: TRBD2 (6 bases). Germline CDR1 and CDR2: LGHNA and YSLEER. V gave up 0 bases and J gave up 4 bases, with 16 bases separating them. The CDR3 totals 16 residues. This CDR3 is CASSQDRGREFYEQYF. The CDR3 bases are TGCGCCAGCAGCCAAGATCGAGGGCGGGAATTTTACGAGCAGTACTTC.

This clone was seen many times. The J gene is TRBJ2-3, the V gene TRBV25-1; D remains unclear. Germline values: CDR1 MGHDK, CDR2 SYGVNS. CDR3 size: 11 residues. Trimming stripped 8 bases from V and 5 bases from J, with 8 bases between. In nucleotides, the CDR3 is TGTGCCAGCTCTACGGGAGATACGCAGTATTTT. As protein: CASSTGDTQYF.

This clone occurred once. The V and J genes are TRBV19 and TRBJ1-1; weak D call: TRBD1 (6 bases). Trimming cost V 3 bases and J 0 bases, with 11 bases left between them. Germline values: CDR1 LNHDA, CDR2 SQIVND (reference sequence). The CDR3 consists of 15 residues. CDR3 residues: CASSIGQRMNTEAFF. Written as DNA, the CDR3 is TGTGCCAGTAGTATTGGACAGAGAATGAACACTGAAGCTTTCTTT.

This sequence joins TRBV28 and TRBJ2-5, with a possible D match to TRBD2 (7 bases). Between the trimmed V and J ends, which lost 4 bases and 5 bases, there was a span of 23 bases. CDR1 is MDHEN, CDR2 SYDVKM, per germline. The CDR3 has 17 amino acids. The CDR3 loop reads CASSSPPKRGARETQYF. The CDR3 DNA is TGTGCCAGCAGTTCCCCCCCTAAACGGGGGGCGCGGGAGACCCAGTACTTC.

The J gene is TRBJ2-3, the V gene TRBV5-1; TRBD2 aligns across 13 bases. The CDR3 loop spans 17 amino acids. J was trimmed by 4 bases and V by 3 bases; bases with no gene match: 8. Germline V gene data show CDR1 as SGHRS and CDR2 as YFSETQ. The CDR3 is CASSSRLAGGLPDTQYF. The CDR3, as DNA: TGCGCCAGCAGCTCCAGACTAGCGGGAGGTCTGCCAGATACGCAGTATTTT.

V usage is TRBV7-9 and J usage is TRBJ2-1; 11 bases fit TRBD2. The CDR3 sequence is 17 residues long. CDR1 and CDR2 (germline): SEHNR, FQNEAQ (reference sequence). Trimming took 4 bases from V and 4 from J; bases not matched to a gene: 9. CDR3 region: CASSSNTGTSGYNEQFF. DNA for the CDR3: TGTGCCAGCAGCTCCAATACCGGGACTAGCGGATACAATGAGCAGTTCTTC.